These 19 T cell receptor beta chains came from one sample sequenced in a study of cytomegalovirus exposure and HLA in healthy donors. PCR used 60 Vbeta primers and 13 Jbeta primers. Using immunoSEQ multiplex PCR, the repertoire was profiled, and TCRdb retains in-frame clones only, with some absent. The data hold under 150,000 clones, with 77% observed a single time. The sequencing sample was made of PBMCs. The source is a woman aged 50 to 60 in good health and CMV-seronegative.

This clone was recorded once. The chain links TRBV6-6 to TRBJ2-1, with TRBD2 matching 12 bases. This CDR3 region has 14 residues. CDR1 and CDR2 (germline): MNHNY, SVGAGI (reference sequence). V gave up 6 bases and J gave up 6 bases; unmatched junction bases: 3. The CDR3 region has the DNA TGTGCCAGCAGGCCGGGACTAGCGGGCAATGAGCAGTTCTTC. Translation gives CASRPGLAGNEQFF.

The chain carries TRBV18 and TRBJ1-1; 10 bases are shared with TRBD1. This CDR3 has 14 residues. The germline V gene has CDR1 KGHSH and CDR2 LQKENI. J gave up 4 bases and V 2 bases, and 1 base lay outside the gene matches. This chain's CDR3 is CASSPGTGVTEAFF. The CDR3 DNA sequence: TGTGCCAGCTCACCAGGGACAGGGGTCACTGAAGCTTTCTTT.

The rearrangement joins TRBV5-4 to TRBJ2-1; D is perhaps TRBD2 (7 bases). Trimming took 4 bases from V and 9 from J, leaving 17 bases between them. The CDR3 contains 14 residues. Germline assignment: CDR1 SGHNT and CDR2 YYREEE (reference sequence). CDR3 amino acids: CASSPGGGGLEQFF. For the CDR3, the DNA is TGTGCCAGCAGCCCTGGCGGCGGGGGCCTTGAGCAGTTCTTC.

The chain recombines TRBV5-1 with TRBJ2-7; 9 bases agree with TRBD1. In germline, CDR1 is SGHRS, CDR2 YFSETQ. The CDR3 is made up of 14 amino acids. The V segment lost 0 bases and the J segment 3 bases; nucleotides outside the gene matches: 1. The DNA of the CDR3 is TGCGCCAGCAGCTTGGGACAGGGGGTCTACGAGCAGTACTTC. Protein product: CASSLGQGVYEQYF.

The chain joins TRBV28 to TRBJ1-2; a weak D match, TRBD1 (6 bases). The CDR3 covers 15 residues. CDR1 MDHEN and CDR2 SYDVKM come from the germline V gene. Trimming removed 7 bases at V and 4 bases at J, with 19 bases between. The CDR3 DNA reads TGTGCCAGCATTATAACAGGGAATGGTGCCTATGGCTACACCTTC. Its translation: CASIITGNGAYGYTF.

The genes are TRBV7-9 and TRBJ2-5; no definite D call. The end of the DNA aligns better with TRBJ2-7, so the J call may be wrong. There are 13 residues in the CDR3. Germline lookup yields CDR1 SEHNR and CDR2 FQNEAQ (reference sequence). The CDR3 spells CASSPLNSYEQYF. CDR3 nucleotide sequence: TGTGCCAGCAGCCCCCTGAACTCCTACGAGCAGTACTTC.

This clone was observed a handful of times. The V call is TRBV28, the J call TRBJ2-7; TRBD1 is a possible D gene (5 bases). V dropped 0 bases and J dropped 4 bases, with 10 bases sitting between them. CDR1 is MDHEN, CDR2 SYDVKM, per germline. The CDR3 contains 14 residues. The CDR3 nucleotides read TGTGCCAGCAGTTTATGGGACACAGCATACGAGCAGTACTTC. The encoded protein is CASSLWDTAYEQYF. Full variable domain (remainder filled in from reference TRBV28 and TRBJ2-7): DVKVTQSSRYLVKRTGEKVFLECVQDMDHENMFWYRQDPGLGLRLIYFSYDVKMKEKGDIPEGYSVSREKKERFSLILESASTNQTSMYLCASSLWDTAYEQYFGPGTRLTVT.

This chain joins TRBV2 and TRBJ2-5; D may be TRBD1 (5 bases). Germline V lookup: CDR1 SNHLY, CDR2 FYNNEI. CDR3 length: 16 amino acids. Deletions cut 6 bases from V and 0 bases from J, with 17 bases between. CDR3 sequence reads: CASRLGPGSHQETQYF. The CDR3 DNA follows: TGTGCCAGCAGATTGGGGCCAGGATCCCACCAAGAGACCCAGTACTTC.

The CDR3 here is CASRTGGTNYGYTF. Here the CDR3 DNA reads TGTGCCAGCAGAACAGGGGGGACTAACTATGGCTACACCTTC. The chain employs TRBV6-6 and TRBJ1-2; 8 nucleotides match TRBD1. Germline trimming cut 6 bases from V and 0 bases from J; bases unmatched to any gene: 3. The germline gives CDR1 MNHNY, CDR2 SVGAGI (reference sequence). This CDR3 contains 14 residues.

The chain couples TRBV5-1 to TRBJ1-6, with 8 bases fitting TRBD1. V lost 0 bases, J lost 4 bases, and 3 bases stayed unmatched. Per germline, CDR1 SGHRS and CDR2 YFSETQ. This CDR3 comprises 16 residues. CDR3 sequence: CASSLGGQAYNSPLHF. The CDR3 DNA reads as TGCGCCAGCAGCTTGGGGGGACAGGCTTATAATTCACCCCTCCACTTT.

The chain links TRBV7-2 to TRBJ1-2; D is unresolved. The V gene's germline CDR1 is SGHTA and CDR2 FQGNSA. Trimming shortened V by 2 bases and J by 4 bases, and 8 bases separated the two germline ends. This CDR3 has 13 residues. The CDR3 bases are TGTGCCAGCAGCTTACCGGGTACCTATGGCTACACCTTC. It specifies CASSLPGTYGYTF.

This clone was seen a few times. This chain uses TRBV6-6 with TRBJ1-1; D is uncertain. From germline, CDR1 is MNHNY and CDR2 SVGAGI (reference sequence). This CDR3 has 11 residues. The V end lost 8 bases, the J end lost 6 bases, and 10 bases lay between the germline ends. The CDR3 nucleotides read TGTGCCAGCCTATTAGGAGCTGAAGCTTTCTTT. Protein product: CASLLGAEAFF.

The chain couples TRBV27 to TRBJ2-3, with 7 bases fitting TRBD2. CDR3 length: 16 amino acids. CDR1 and CDR2 (germline): MNHEY, SMNVEV (reference sequence). V dropped 5 bases and J dropped 3; count of bases not matched to a gene: 11. The CDR3: CASSLLGGGGTDTQYF. CDR3 DNA sequence: TGTGCCAGCAGTCTGCTCGGCGGGGGAGGGACAGATACGCAGTATTTT.

This clone was seen a few times. The rearrangement uses TRBV7-9 and TRBJ2-5; a weak D match, TRBD2 (6 bases). V lost 2 bases and J lost 7, with 20 bases in between. The germline V gene encodes CDR1 SEHNR and CDR2 FQNEAQ (reference sequence). The CDR3 has 16 amino acids. DNA for the CDR3: TGTGCCAGCAGCTTACCGGGACGGGACTCCATAAGGACCCAGTACTTC. This sequence encodes CASSLPGRDSIRTQYF.

This clone has just a few counts. This chain connects TRBV4-2 to TRBJ1-2; 8 nucleotides line up with TRBD1. The germline V gene encodes CDR1 LGHNA and CDR2 YNFKEQ. The length of the CDR3 is 14 residues. The trim removed 4 bases at V and 2 bases at J, leaving 3 bases unmatched. The CDR3 sequence is CASSPDRGNYGYTF. DNA of the CDR3: TGTGCCAGCAGCCCAGACAGGGGAAACTATGGCTACACCTTC.

This sequence joins TRBV5-4 and TRBJ2-5; the match to TRBD1 covers 7 bases. V lost 2 bases, J lost 3 bases, and 4 bases stayed unmatched. Germline V CDR1 and CDR2: SGHNT, YYREEE (reference sequence). This CDR3 has 14 residues. CDR3 sequence: CASSFGTAEETQYF. DNA for the CDR3: TGTGCCAGCAGCTTTGGGACAGCCGAAGAGACCCAGTACTTC.

The genes are TRBV5-8 and TRBJ1-4, with TRBD1 matching over 9 bases. The CDR3 runs to 15 residues. V lost 2 bases and J lost 7; bases outside the gene matches: 6. Germline V gene lookup returns CDR1 SGHTS and CDR2 YDEGEE. The CDR3 loop is CASSLGSQGAEKLFF. In DNA form, the CDR3 reads TGTGCCAGCAGCTTAGGCTCACAGGGGGCTGAAAAACTGTTTTTT.

The chain combines TRBV7-9 with TRBJ1-6; 7 bases map to TRBD1. V lost 4 bases to trimming and J lost 0 bases; unmatched junction nucleotides: 3. The CDR3 spans 16 residues. From germline, CDR1 is SEHNR and CDR2 FQNEAQ (reference sequence). Written as DNA, the CDR3 is TGTGCCAGCAGCTCGGGACAGAGCTCCTATAATTCACCCCTCCACTTT. Translating gives CASSSGQSSYNSPLHF.

This clone was picked up one time. The chain joins TRBV7-9 to TRBJ1-1; TRBD1 matches at 8 bases. The CDR3 length is 14 residues. V was clipped by 5 bases and J by 4 bases; unmatched bases: 6. In germline, CDR1 is SEHNR, CDR2 FQNEAQ (reference sequence). The CDR3 is CASSPDRAGTEAFF. CDR3 sequence (DNA): TGTGCCAGCAGCCCGGACAGGGCGGGCACTGAAGCTTTCTTT.